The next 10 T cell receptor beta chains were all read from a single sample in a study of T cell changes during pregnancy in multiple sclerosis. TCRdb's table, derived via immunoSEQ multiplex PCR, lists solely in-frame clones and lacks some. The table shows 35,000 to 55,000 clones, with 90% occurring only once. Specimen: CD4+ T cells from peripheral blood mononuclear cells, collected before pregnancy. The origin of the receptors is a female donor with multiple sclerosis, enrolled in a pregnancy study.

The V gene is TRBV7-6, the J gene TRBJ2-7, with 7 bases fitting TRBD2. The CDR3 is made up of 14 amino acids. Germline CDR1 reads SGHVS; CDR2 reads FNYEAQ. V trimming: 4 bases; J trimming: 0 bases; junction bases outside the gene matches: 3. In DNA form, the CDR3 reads TGTGCCAGCAGCTCGCGGGGGACCTCCTACGAGCAGTACTTC. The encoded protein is CASSSRGTSYEQYF. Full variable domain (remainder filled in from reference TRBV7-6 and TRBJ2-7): GAGVSQSPRYKVTKRGQDVALRCDPISGHVSLYWYRQALGQGPEFLTYFNYEAQQDKSGLPNDRFSAERPEGSISTLTIQRTEQRDSAMYRCASSSRGTSYEQYFGPGTRLTVT.

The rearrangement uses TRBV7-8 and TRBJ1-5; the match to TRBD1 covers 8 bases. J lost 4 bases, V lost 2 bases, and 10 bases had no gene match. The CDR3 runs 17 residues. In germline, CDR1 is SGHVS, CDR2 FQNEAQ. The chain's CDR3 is CASSLPGQGQVNQPQHF. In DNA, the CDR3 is TGTGCCAGCAGCTTACCCGGACAGGGCCAAGTTAATCAGCCCCAGCATTTT.

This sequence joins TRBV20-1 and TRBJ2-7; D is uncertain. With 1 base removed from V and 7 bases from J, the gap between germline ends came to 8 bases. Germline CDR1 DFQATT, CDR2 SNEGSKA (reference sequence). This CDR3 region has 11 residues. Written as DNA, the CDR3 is TGCAGTGCTAGAGTCCTTAATGAGCAGTACTTC. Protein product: CSARVLNEQYF.

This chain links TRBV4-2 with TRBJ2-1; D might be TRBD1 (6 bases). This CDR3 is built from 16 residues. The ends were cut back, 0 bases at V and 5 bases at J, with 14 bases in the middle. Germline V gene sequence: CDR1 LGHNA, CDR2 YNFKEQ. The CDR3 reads CASSQDSYRVNNEQFF. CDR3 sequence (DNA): TGTGCCAGCAGCCAAGATTCGTACAGGGTTAACAATGAGCAGTTCTTC.

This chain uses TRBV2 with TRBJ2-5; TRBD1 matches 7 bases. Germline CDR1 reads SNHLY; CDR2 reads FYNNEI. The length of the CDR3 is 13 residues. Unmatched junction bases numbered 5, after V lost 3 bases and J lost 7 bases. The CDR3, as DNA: TGTGCCAGCAGTGACAGGGGGTGGACGACCCAGTACTTC. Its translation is CASSDRGWTTQYF.

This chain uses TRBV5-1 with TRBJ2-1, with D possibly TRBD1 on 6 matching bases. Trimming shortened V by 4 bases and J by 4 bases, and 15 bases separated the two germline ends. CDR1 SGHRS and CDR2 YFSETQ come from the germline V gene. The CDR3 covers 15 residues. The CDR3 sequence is CASSIGQNSYNEQFF. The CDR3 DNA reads TGCGCCAGCAGCATAGGACAGAATTCATACAATGAGCAGTTCTTC.

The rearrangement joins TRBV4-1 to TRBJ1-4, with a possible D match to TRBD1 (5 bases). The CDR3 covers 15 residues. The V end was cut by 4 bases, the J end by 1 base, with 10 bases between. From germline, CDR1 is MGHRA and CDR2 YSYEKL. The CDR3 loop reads CASSPPGQTNEKLFF. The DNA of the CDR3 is TGCGCCAGCAGCCCCCCCGGACAAACTAATGAAAAACTGTTTTTT.

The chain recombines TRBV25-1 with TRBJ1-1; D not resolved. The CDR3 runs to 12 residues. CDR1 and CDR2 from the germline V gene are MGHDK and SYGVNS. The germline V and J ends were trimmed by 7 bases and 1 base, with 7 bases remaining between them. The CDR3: CASTPSNTEAFF. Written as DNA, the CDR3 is TGTGCCAGCACCCCGTCGAACACTGAAGCTTTCTTT.

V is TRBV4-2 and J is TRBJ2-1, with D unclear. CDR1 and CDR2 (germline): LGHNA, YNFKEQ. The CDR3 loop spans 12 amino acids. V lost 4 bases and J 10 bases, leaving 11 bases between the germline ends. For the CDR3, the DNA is TGTGCCAGCAGCCCCCTGCGAGAAGAGCAGTTCTTC. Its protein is CASSPLREEQFF.

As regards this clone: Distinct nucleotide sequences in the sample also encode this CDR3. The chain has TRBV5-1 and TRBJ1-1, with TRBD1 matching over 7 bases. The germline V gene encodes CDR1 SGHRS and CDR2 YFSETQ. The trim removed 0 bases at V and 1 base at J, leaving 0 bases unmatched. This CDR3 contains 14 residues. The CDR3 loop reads CASSLAGGNTEAFF. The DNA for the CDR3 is TGCGCCAGCAGCTTGGCAGGGGGGAACACTGAAGCTTTCTTT.